This T cell receptor (beta chain) was identified during a study of CD8 T cells in ankylosing spondylitis. The study, taken as a whole, reports: Ankylosing spondylitis blood appeared to be characterized by a TCR beta motif of about eight highly homologous variants.

The trim removed 4 bases at V and 8 bases at J, leaving 6 bases unmatched. Germline CDR1 LGHDT, CDR2 YNNKEL (reference sequence). The CDR3 extends over 15 amino acids. TCRdb re-analysed the 5' RACE reads in MiXCR, keeping a single row per CDR3 protein. The sample includes 220,000 or so distinct CDR3 sequences, 15% to 20% of them seen just once. This clonotype was seen a handful of times. Its antigen is not identified. The chain carries TRBV3-1 and TRBJ2-1; the match to TRBD2 covers 12 bases. This TCR was sampled from a male donor with ankylosing spondylitis. Sequenced input: blood, either unsorted or a sorted T cell fraction (not recorded which). The CDR3 coding sequence is TGTGCCAGCAGCCCATGGACTAGCGGGAACGATGAGCAGTTCTTC. Translated, it gives CASSPWTSGNDEQFF.